This T cell receptor beta chain is drawn from a study of T cell responses to AZD1222 COVID-19 vaccine. A note on this clone: Antigen specificity is unknown.

General study points: Spike-specific TCR repertoires showed rising breadth and depth after two AZD1222 doses. AZD1222 recipients seropositive at baseline numbered only 5 to 7.

The method was immunoSEQ multiplex PCR; TCRdb's version includes in-frame clones alone and lacks a portion of them. The sample holds approximately 130,000 clones, approximately 85% seen once. This TCR came from an adult who received the MenACWY meningococcal vaccine as a control. Sequencing used peripheral blood, obtained 28 days after the second dose of the MenACWY control vaccine.

In nucleotides, the CDR3 is TGTGCCAGCAGACCCGGGGACAGTATACAAGAGACCCAGTACTTC. This encodes CASRPGDSIQETQYF. The rearrangement joins TRBV7-2 to TRBJ2-5; TRBD1 matches 7 bases. Trimming took 6 bases from V and 2 from J; bases not matched to a gene: 9. This CDR3 comprises 15 residues. Germline V lookup: CDR1 SGHTA, CDR2 FQGNSA.